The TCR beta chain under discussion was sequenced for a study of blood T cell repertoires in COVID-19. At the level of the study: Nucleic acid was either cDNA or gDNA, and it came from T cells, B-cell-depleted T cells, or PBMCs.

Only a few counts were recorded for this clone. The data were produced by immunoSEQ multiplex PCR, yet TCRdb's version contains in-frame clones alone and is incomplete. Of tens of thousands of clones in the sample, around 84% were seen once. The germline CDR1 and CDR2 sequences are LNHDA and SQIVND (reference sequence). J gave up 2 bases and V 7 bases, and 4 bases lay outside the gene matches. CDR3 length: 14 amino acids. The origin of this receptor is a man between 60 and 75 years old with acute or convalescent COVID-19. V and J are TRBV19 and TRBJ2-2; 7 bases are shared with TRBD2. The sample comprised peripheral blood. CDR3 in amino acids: CASIKGLNTGELFF. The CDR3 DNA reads TGTGCCAGTATCAAGGGACTAAACACCGGGGAGCTGTTTTTT.